This T cell receptor (beta chain) was recovered during a study of long-term antiretroviral therapy in people with HIV. The study's findings and limits: Adherence to ART, viral resistance and therapy changes lacked any data. Diversity rose after ART but stayed below transplant donor controls.

In germline, CDR1 is SGHRS, CDR2 YFSETQ. The CDR3 extends over 16 amino acids. Running of the v3.0 immunoSEQ assay took place at survey level. Sequencing was directed toward 40,000-50,000 T-cell genomes in each sample. Generated by immunoSEQ multiplex PCR, the TCRdb table keeps only in-frame clones and is missing some. The sample has about 16,000 clones, 77% seen once; the top ten hold 20% to 25%. On this clone: The target antigen is unknown. Relative to the germline gene, one junction end is altered; a read error may explain this.

The input for sequencing was unsorted PBMCs, taken 2.1 years after starting antiretroviral therapy. This chain uses TRBV5-1 with TRBJ2-7; a possible D gene is TRBD1 (6 bases). The clonotype comes from a man aged 40-49 years with HIV. The CDR3 nucleotides read TGCGCCAGCAGCCTAACCCGGGACACACGATCCTCCGAGCAGTACTTC. Translation: CASSLTRDTRSSEQYF.